The 17 T cell receptor beta chains below come from one sample, sequenced in a study of post-analysis software for immune sequencing data (dated by TCRdb to the mid-2010s). The receptor library was made with PCR. The instrument given in TCRdb is Illumina HiSeq 2500. To reduce PCR and sequencing biases, unique molecular identifiers were built into the TCR beta cDNA libraries. The public reads were reanalyzed by TCRdb: fastp trimming at Q25, MiXCR alignment, in-frame beta chains only. All rows with the same CDR3 protein become a single entry with the most common DNA and genes. This sample comprises about 680,000 distinct CDR3 sequences, 55% to 60% of them detected only once. The ten largest make up approximately 10% of the sample. No antigen has been assigned to these receptors. General conclusions and limits of the study: Roughly 5 TRBV segments, including TRBV5-6, TRBV5-1 and TRBV20-1, were significantly more frequent in patients than controls.

The sequencing sample was made of blood. The receptors derive from a girl between 2 and 10 years old with multiple sclerosis.

The gene calls are TRBV9 and TRBJ2-1, with 9 bases aligning to TRBD2. Germline V gives CDR1 SGDLS, CDR2 YYNGEE. Losses at the gene ends were 3 bases for V and 4 bases for J; bases not matched to a gene: 8. The CDR3 sequence is 16 residues long. Here the CDR3 DNA reads TGTGCCAGCAGCGACCCGACTAGCGGAGATTACAATGAGCAGTTCTTC. Translation gives CASSDPTSGDYNEQFF.

This sequence joins TRBV29-1 and TRBJ2-7; 8 positions agree with TRBD2. V lost 2 bases to trimming and J lost 0 bases; unmatched junction nucleotides: 3. Germline-derived CDR1 and CDR2 are SQVTM and ANQGSEA. This CDR3 spans 14 amino acids. The CDR3 spells CSVEKSGSSYEQYF. The CDR3 DNA is TGCAGCGTTGAAAAAAGCGGGAGCTCCTACGAGCAGTACTTC.

DNA for the CDR3: TGTGCCAGCTGTCGGGTGGGGACATATTACAATGAGCAGTTCTTC. Protein sequence: CASCRVGTYYNEQFF. The chain couples TRBV21-1 to TRBJ2-1; the table names TRBD1, a call not compared with the DNA. TRBV21-1 constitutes a pseudogene. CDR3 size: 15 residues.

This chain joins TRBV7-9 and TRBJ2-6; no clear D. In germline, CDR1 is SEHNR, CDR2 FQNEAQ (reference sequence). Trimming pared 5 bases from V and 0 bases from J, leaving 17 bases between. The CDR3 has 18 residues. This CDR3 is CASSQTKAGGSGANVLTF. In nucleotides, the CDR3 is TGTGCCAGCAGCCAAACCAAGGCCGGCGGCTCTGGGGCCAACGTCCTGACTTTC. Full variable domain (remainder filled in from reference TRBV7-9 and TRBJ2-6): DTGVSQNPRHKITKRGQNVTFRCDPISEHNRLYWYRQTLGQGPEFLTYFQNEAQLEKSRLLSDRFSAERPKGSFSTLEIQRTEQGDSAMYLCASSQTKAGGSGANVLTFGAGSRLTVL.

This clonotype was seen a few times. V gene TRBV11-2 combines with J gene TRBJ2-7; TRBD2 matches at 10 bases. The CDR3 consists of 15 residues. In germline, CDR1 is SGHAT, CDR2 FQNNGV. The V gene end was trimmed by 1 base and the J gene end by 2 bases; junction bases not matched to a gene: 2. CDR3 bases: TGTGCCAGCAGCTTAGTTACTAGCGGGGCCTACGAGCAGTACTTC. Its translation: CASSLVTSGAYEQYF.

The V and J genes are TRBV29-1 and TRBJ1-1; 9 nucleotides line up with TRBD1. Trimming removed 2 bases from V and 5 bases from J; junction bases left unmatched: 6. This CDR3 spans 14 amino acids. The germline gives CDR1 SQVTM, CDR2 ANQGSEA. DNA of the CDR3: TGCAGCGTTGAACCTTCCGGGACAGGGACTGAAGCTTTCTTT. This encodes CSVEPSGTGTEAFF.

The chain is built from TRBV10-3 and TRBJ2-5; D gene unclear. The CDR3 length is 17 residues. V lost 0 bases, J lost 1 base, and 15 bases lay in between. Germline V gene data show CDR1 as ENHRY and CDR2 as SYGVKD. CDR3 nucleotides: TGTGCCATCAGTGAGTCTCGGAAGGAGAAATTCCAAGAGACCCAGTACTTC. This translates into CAISESRKEKFQETQYF.

The CDR3 region is CASSQDVGRRADYEQYF. For the CDR3, the DNA is TGTGCCAGCAGCCAAGATGTGGGGCGACGCGCCGACTACGAGCAGTACTTC. The chain uses TRBV3-1 and TRBJ2-7; D is possibly TRBD1 (5 bases). This CDR3 region has 17 residues. CDR1 is LGHDT and CDR2 is YNNKEL in the germline V gene (reference sequence). Trimming removed 0 bases from V and 3 bases from J, with 18 bases in between.

This clonotype has just a few counts. This chain connects TRBV20-1 to TRBJ2-4, with D possibly matching TRBD2 (5 bases). Trimming pared 1 base from V and 8 bases from J, leaving 18 bases between. In germline, CDR1 is DFQATT, CDR2 SNEGSKA (reference sequence). The CDR3 sequence is 15 residues long. The CDR3 sequence is CSARASEGVWDIQYF. DNA of the CDR3: TGCAGTGCTAGAGCCTCTGAGGGAGTCTGGGACATTCAGTACTTC.

This clonotype has a handful of counts. The V gene is TRBV2, the J gene TRBJ1-2; D not certain. Germline V gives CDR1 SNHLY, CDR2 FYNNEI. CDR3 length: 12 amino acids. The V end lost 6 bases, the J end lost 2 bases, and 7 bases lay between the germline ends. As DNA, the CDR3 is TGTGCCAGCAGGGGTTTGAACTATGGCTACACCTTC. Protein: CASRGLNYGYTF.

V and J are TRBV27 and TRBJ1-2, with 7 bases fitting TRBD1. The V gene end was trimmed by 5 bases and the J gene end by 1 base; junction bases not matched to a gene: 10. The germline V gene encodes CDR1 MNHEY and CDR2 SMNVEV (reference sequence). This CDR3 is built from 16 residues. The CDR3 DNA sequence: TGTGCCAGCAGTGAAGAACAGGGGAGCAGTAACTATGGCTACACCTTC. It is translated as CASSEEQGSSNYGYTF.

The chain combines TRBV7-2 with TRBJ2-5; 9 bases are shared with TRBD2. The V and J ends lost 5 bases and 4 bases, in that order; junction bases with no gene match: 2. Germline lookup yields CDR1 SGHTA and CDR2 FQGNSA. CDR3 length equals 13 residues. CDR3 residues: CASSGGGGETQYF. For the CDR3, the DNA is TGTGCCAGCAGCGGCGGGGGGGGAGAGACCCAGTACTTC. The full variable domain, its missing parts supplied by reference TRBV7-2 and TRBJ2-5, is GAGVSQSPSNKVTEKGKDVELRCDPISGHTALYWYRQSLGQGLEFLIYFQGNSAPDKSGLPSDRFSAERTGGSVSTLTIQRTQQEDSAVYLCASSGGGGETQYFGPGTRLLVL.

The V call is TRBV27, the J call TRBJ2-7; TRBD2 agrees at 7 bases. The germline V gene has CDR1 MNHEY and CDR2 SMNVEV (reference sequence). The CDR3 is 13 residues long. With V trimmed by 3 bases and J by 3 bases, 2 bases remained unmatched. The CDR3 DNA follows: TGTGCCAGCAGTTTGAGGGAGGGCTACGAGCAGTACTTC. Its translation is CASSLREGYEQYF.

Ten or more counts support this clonotype. The chain joins TRBV5-6 to TRBJ2-7, with a tentative D call TRBD2 (5 bases). The CDR3 contains 13 residues. Germline-derived CDR1 and CDR2 are SGHDT and YYEEEE. V was cut by 4 bases and J by 7 bases, with 15 bases left in between. The CDR3 DNA is TGTGCCAGCAGCCTGGACTCTCTGGGGGAGCAGTACTTC. This gives the protein CASSLDSLGEQYF.

This chain links TRBV20-1 with TRBJ2-5, with D uncertain. This CDR3 comprises 15 residues. From germline, CDR1 is DFQATT and CDR2 SNEGSKA (reference sequence). V shed 1 base and J shed 0 bases, with 12 bases lying between them. As DNA, the CDR3 is TGCAGTGCTAGAGTGAAGATTGTTTACCAAGAGACCCAGTACTTC. Encoded protein: CSARVKIVYQETQYF.

The chain carries TRBV14 and TRBJ2-3, with D uncertain. The CDR3 loop spans 16 amino acids. Trimming shortened V by 0 bases and J by 0 bases, and 10 bases separated the two germline ends. Looked up from germline, CDR1 is SGHDN and CDR2 is FVKESK. Written as DNA, the CDR3 is TGTGCCAGCAGCCAAGAGTCACGCCCTAGCACAGATACGCAGTATTTT. This gives the protein CASSQESRPSTDTQYF.

This clonotype has a handful of counts. The CDR3: CSVNPGGPNEQFF. The CDR3 DNA reads as TGCAGCGTTAACCCGGGAGGGCCCAATGAGCAGTTCTTC. J is TRBJ2-1 and V is TRBV29-1, with 8 bases fitting TRBD2. The CDR3 runs 13 residues. Germline V gives CDR1 SQVTM, CDR2 ANQGSEA. The V segment lost 5 bases and the J segment 6 bases; nucleotides outside the gene matches: 6.